Listed below are T cell receptor beta chains from one sample, sequenced in a study of immune characterization of retroperitoneal liposarcoma. TCRdb re-derived calls from the PCR reads in MiXCR, one entry per CDR3 protein. The sample holds 2,400 or so distinct CDR3 sequences, roughly 49% seen once. The sequencing input was tumor tissue. The receptors come from a female donor with retroperitoneal liposarcoma. The CDR3 runs from the conserved cysteine through the conserved F or W. The order of the fields is J gene, D gene, V gene, clone size, CDR3 DNA, CDR3 protein. D genes are given only for firm matches. Some rows have no size entry. The others give once, few or many, or a class for an expanded clone.

j_call: TRBJ2-1
d_call: TRBD2
v_call: TRBV10-2
clone_size: few
cdr3_nt: TGCGCCAGCAGTACTAGCGGGAGTGTCGATGAGCAGTTCTTC
cdr3_aa: CASSTSGSVDEQFF

j_call: TRBJ2-1
d_call: TRBD2
v_call: TRBV7-2
clone_size: -
cdr3_nt: TGTGCCAGCAGCTTAGATGGACCTTGGCGGGAGACCCAGTTCTTC
cdr3_aa: CASSLDGPWRETQFF

j_call: TRBJ2-5
d_call: -
v_call: TRBV6-1
clone_size: -
cdr3_nt: TGTGCCAGCAGTGAAGCGCGAGAGACCCAGTACTTC
cdr3_aa: CASSEARETQYF

j_call: TRBJ2-7
d_call: -
v_call: TRBV6-1
clone_size: -
cdr3_nt: TGTGCCAGCAGTGAATCGAGGAATTACGAGCAGTACTTC
cdr3_aa: CASSESRNYEQYF

j_call: TRBJ2-4
d_call: -
v_call: TRBV12-3/TRBV12-4
clone_size: few
cdr3_nt: TGTGCCAGCAGTTCTGGGTCCTTTAGCATTCAGTACTTC
cdr3_aa: CASSSGSFSIQYF

j_call: TRBJ2-5
d_call: TRBD2
v_call: TRBV6-2/TRBV6-3
clone_size: -
cdr3_nt: TGTGCCAGCACCCCCCTGGGACGGGAGGCCGGAGAGACCCAGTACTTC
cdr3_aa: CASTPLGREAGETQYF

j_call: TRBJ2-1
d_call: TRBD2
v_call: TRBV12-3/TRBV12-4
clone_size: few
cdr3_nt: TGTGCCAGCAGTTCCCTAGCGGGAGGCACCATCAATGAGCAGTTCTTC
cdr3_aa: CASSSLAGGTINEQFF

j_call: TRBJ2-3
d_call: -
v_call: TRBV7-8
clone_size: -
cdr3_nt: TGTGCCAGCAGCTTGGCTGCTAAGGATACGCAGTATTTT
cdr3_aa: CASSLAAKDTQYF

j_call: TRBJ2-3
d_call: TRBD2
v_call: TRBV27
clone_size: -
cdr3_nt: TGTGCCAGCAGTCCCCCCGGGACTAGCGGGATCAATGATACGCAGTATTTT
cdr3_aa: CASSPPGTSGINDTQYF

j_call: TRBJ1-2
d_call: TRBD1
v_call: TRBV6-1
clone_size: -
cdr3_nt: TGTGCCAGCAGGCCTAACAGGGGGCAAGGCTACACCTTC
cdr3_aa: CASRPNRGQGYTF

j_call: TRBJ2-3
d_call: -
v_call: TRBV6-1
clone_size: -
cdr3_nt: TGTGCCAGCAGTGAAGGGTCCGATTCGAACGCGGTCTGTTTT
cdr3_aa: CASSEGSDSNAVCF

j_call: TRBJ2-1
d_call: -
v_call: TRBV11-2
clone_size: -
cdr3_nt: TGTGCCAGCAGCCCGGGGACCGTCATAGAGCAGTTCTTC
cdr3_aa: CASSPGTVIEQFF

j_call: TRBJ1-2
d_call: -
v_call: TRBV6-1
clone_size: -
cdr3_nt: TGTGCCAGCGGAGGGACTGCTGGTCGGGGCTACACCTTC
cdr3_aa: CASGGTAGRGYTF

j_call: TRBJ2-3
d_call: TRBD2
v_call: TRBV12-3/TRBV12-4
clone_size: -
cdr3_nt: TGTGCCAGCAGTTTATGGGGGGGATACACAGATACGCAGTATTTT
cdr3_aa: CASSLWGGYTDTQYF

j_call: TRBJ2-3
d_call: -
v_call: TRBV7-2
clone_size: -
cdr3_nt: TGTGCCAGCAGCTTACGAGGAACTAGCACAGATACGCAGTATTTT
cdr3_aa: CASSLRGTSTDTQYF

j_call: TRBJ2-1
d_call: TRBD2
v_call: TRBV7-3
clone_size: -
cdr3_nt: TGTGCCAGCAGCCCACAGCGGGAGGACCCTTGGAATGAGCAGTTCTTC
cdr3_aa: CASSPQREDPWNEQFF

j_call: TRBJ1-2
d_call: TRBD1
v_call: TRBV7-2
clone_size: few
cdr3_nt: TGTGCCAGCAGCTTAGGGGACAGCTTCTATGGCTACACCTTC
cdr3_aa: CASSLGDSFYGYTF

j_call: TRBJ2-3
d_call: TRBD1
v_call: TRBV11-3
clone_size: few
cdr3_nt: TGTGCCAGCAGCTTCGGGACAGCCACAGATACGCAGTATTTT
cdr3_aa: CASSFGTATDTQYF

j_call: TRBJ2-3
d_call: -
v_call: TRBV7-2
clone_size: -
cdr3_nt: TGTGCCAGCAGCTTGGGAGGTACGCAGTATTTT
cdr3_aa: CASSLGGTQYF

j_call: TRBJ2-1
d_call: TRBD2
v_call: TRBV6-2/TRBV6-3
clone_size: -
cdr3_nt: TGTGCCAGCAGCCTAACTGCGGGAGTCTCTGAGCAGTTCTTC
cdr3_aa: CASSLTAGVSEQFF

j_call: TRBJ2-1
d_call: -
v_call: TRBV11-2
clone_size: -
cdr3_nt: TGTGCCAGCAGCTTATTACAGGGCAATGAGCAGTTCTTC
cdr3_aa: CASSLLQGNEQFF

j_call: TRBJ2-2
d_call: TRBD1
v_call: TRBV6-1
clone_size: large
cdr3_nt: TGTGCCAGCAGCTCGGACGCCGGGACAGCGAACACCGGGGAGCTGTTTTTT
cdr3_aa: CASSSDAGTANTGELFF

j_call: TRBJ2-5
d_call: TRBD1
v_call: TRBV4-1
clone_size: -
cdr3_nt: TGCGCCAGCAGCCAAGATTGGGGACAGGGGGAAGAGACCCAGTACTTC
cdr3_aa: CASSQDWGQGEETQYF

j_call: TRBJ2-3
d_call: TRBD2
v_call: TRBV6-1
clone_size: -
cdr3_nt: TGTGCCAGCAGTGAATGGGGTAGCGGGAGGGCGAATACGCAGTATTTT
cdr3_aa: CASSEWGSGRANTQYF

j_call: TRBJ2-7
d_call: -
v_call: TRBV7-2
clone_size: once
cdr3_nt: TGTGCCAGCAGCTTAGCACCCTCTGAGAGGAGGGAGCAGTACTTC
cdr3_aa: CASSLAPSERREQYF

j_call: TRBJ2-3
d_call: -
v_call: TRBV6-1
clone_size: few
cdr3_nt: TGTGCCAGCAGTGAACGGGGAGGAGTTAGCACAGATACGCAGTATTTT
cdr3_aa: CASSERGGVSTDTQYF

j_call: TRBJ2-5
d_call: -
v_call: TRBV10-1
clone_size: -
cdr3_nt: TGCGCCAGCAGCGGCTCGACGTCCTGGGAGACCCAGTACTTC
cdr3_aa: CASSGSTSWETQYF

j_call: TRBJ2-5
d_call: TRBD1
v_call: TRBV6-1
clone_size: -
cdr3_nt: TGTGCCAGCAGGCCCCCGGGACAGGGGCTGGAGACCCAGTACTTC
cdr3_aa: CASRPPGQGLETQYF